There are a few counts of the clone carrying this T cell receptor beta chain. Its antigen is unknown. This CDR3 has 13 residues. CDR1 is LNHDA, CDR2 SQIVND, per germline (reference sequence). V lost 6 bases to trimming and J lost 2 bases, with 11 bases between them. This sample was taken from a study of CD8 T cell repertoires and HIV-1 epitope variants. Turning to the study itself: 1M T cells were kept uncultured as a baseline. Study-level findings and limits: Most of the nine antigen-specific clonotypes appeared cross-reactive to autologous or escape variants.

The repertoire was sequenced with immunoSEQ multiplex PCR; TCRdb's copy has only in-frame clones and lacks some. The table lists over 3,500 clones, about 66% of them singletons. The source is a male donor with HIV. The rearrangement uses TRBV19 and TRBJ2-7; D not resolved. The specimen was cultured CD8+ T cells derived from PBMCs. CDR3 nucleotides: TGTGCCAGTAGGGACCCTGGCGCCTACGAGCAGTACTTC. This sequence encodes CASRDPGAYEQYF. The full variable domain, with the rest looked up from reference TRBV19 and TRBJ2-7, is DGGITQSPKYLFRKEGQNVTLSCEQNLNHDAMYWYRQDPGQGLRLIYYSQIVNDFQKGDIAEGYSVSREKKESFPLTVTSAQKNPTAFYLCASRDPGAYEQYFGPGTRLTVT.